This T cell receptor (beta chain) was captured by sequencing in a study of blood T cell repertoires in COVID-19. Clones were read by immunoSEQ multiplex PCR, and TCRdb kept only the in-frame ones, dropping some. Of about 180,000 clones listed, about 84% are singletons. V was clipped by 4 bases and J by 3 bases, with 16 bases between them. The germline CDR1 and CDR2 sequences are SGHTS and YDEGEE. The CDR3 loop spans 15 amino acids. The specimen sequenced was PBMCs or T cells enriched from blood (not recorded which). This sequence was found in a woman in her thirties or forties with acute COVID-19. The J gene is TRBJ1-2, the V gene TRBV5-8; a weak D match, TRBD1 (6 bases). CDR3 coding DNA: TGTGCCAGCAGCAAGGGACAATCCTACTACTATGGCTACACCTTC. Translating it yields CASSKGQSYYYGYTF.